This T cell receptor beta chain was documented in a study of cytomegalovirus exposure and HLA in healthy donors. Whole-study findings and limits: The authors considered a cluster of highly shared sequence variants likely to be a sequencing artifact. Serostatus for CMV was the only available immune exposure information. Later on, an analysis found that several of the most significant clusters appeared to be linked to common viral pathogens, which included parvovirus B19.

Points on this clone: Its antigen is not identified. The germline gene is not matched at one end of the junction; a read error may be the cause.

Germline-derived CDR1 and CDR2 are SEHNR and FQNEAQ (reference sequence). CDR3 length: 16 residues. Primers included in the PCR were 60 Vbeta and 13 Jbeta primers. Some clones are missing from TCRdb's copy, which holds only in-frame ones; the method was immunoSEQ multiplex PCR. The sample holds 60,000 to 85,000 clones; more than 75% are singletons and the top ten take about 3.5%. This chain uses TRBV7-9 with TRBJ1-6, with D unclear. The sequence was obtained from a man between 35 and 55 years old in good health and CMV-seronegative. Sequencing input: PBMCs. Here the CDR3 DNA reads TGTTCCAGCAGCCCCCCCCCGGGCTCCTATAATTCACCCCTCCACTTT. Encoded protein: CSSSPPPGSYNSPLHF.